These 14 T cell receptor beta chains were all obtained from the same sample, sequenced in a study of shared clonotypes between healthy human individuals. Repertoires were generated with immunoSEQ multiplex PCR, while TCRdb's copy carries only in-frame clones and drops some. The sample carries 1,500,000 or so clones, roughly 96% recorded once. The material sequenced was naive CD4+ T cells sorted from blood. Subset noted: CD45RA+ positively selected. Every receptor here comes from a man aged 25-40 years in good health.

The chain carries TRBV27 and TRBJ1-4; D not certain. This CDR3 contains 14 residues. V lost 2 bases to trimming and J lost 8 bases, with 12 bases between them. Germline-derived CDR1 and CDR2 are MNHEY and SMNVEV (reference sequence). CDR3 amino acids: CASSLLGLGEKLFF. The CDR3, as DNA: TGTGCCAGCAGTTTACTAGGGCTCGGCGAAAAACTGTTTTTT. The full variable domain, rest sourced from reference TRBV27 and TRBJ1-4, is EAQVTQNPRYLITVTGKKLTVTCSQNMNHEYMSWYRQDPGLGLRQIYYSMNVEVTDKGDVPEGYKVSRKEKRNFPLILESPSPNQTSLYFCASSLLGLGEKLFFGSGTQLSVL.

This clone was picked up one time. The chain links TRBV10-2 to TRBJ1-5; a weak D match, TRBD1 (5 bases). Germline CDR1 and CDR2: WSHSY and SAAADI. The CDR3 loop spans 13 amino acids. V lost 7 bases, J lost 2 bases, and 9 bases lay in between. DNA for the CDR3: TGCGCCAGCACTCTGGGGGGCAATCAGCCCCAGCATTTT. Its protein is CASTLGGNQPQHF.

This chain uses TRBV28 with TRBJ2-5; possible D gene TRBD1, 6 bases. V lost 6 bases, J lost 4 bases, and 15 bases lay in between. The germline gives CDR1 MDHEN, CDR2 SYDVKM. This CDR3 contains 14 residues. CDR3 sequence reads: CASSPPDSLETQYF. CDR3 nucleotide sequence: TGTGCCAGCAGCCCTCCGGACAGCCTAGAGACCCAGTACTTC.

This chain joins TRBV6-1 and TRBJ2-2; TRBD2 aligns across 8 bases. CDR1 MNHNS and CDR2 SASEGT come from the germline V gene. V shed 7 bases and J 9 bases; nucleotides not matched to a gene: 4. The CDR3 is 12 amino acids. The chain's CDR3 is CASNGGDRELFF. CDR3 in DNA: TGTGCCAGCAACGGGGGGGACAGGGAGCTGTTTTTT.

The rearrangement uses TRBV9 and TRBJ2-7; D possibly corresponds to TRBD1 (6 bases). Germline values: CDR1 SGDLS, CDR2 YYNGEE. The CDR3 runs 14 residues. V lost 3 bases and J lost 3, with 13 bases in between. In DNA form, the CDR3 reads TGTGCCAGCAGCGCCGACAGGATAAACTACGAGCAGTACTTC. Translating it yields CASSADRINYEQYF.

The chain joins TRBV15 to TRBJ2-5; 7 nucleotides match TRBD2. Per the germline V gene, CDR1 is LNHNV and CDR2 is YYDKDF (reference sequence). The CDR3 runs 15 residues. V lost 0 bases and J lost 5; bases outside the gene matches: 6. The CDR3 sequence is CATSRDVAGAETQYF. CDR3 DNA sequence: TGTGCCACCAGCAGAGATGTCGCGGGAGCTGAGACCCAGTACTTC.

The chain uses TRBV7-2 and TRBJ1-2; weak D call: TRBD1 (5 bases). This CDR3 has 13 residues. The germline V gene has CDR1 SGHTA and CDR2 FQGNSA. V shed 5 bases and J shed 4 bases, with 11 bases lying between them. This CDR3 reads CASSLRAGYGYTF. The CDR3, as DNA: TGTGCCAGCAGCCTCAGGGCGGGCTATGGCTACACCTTC.

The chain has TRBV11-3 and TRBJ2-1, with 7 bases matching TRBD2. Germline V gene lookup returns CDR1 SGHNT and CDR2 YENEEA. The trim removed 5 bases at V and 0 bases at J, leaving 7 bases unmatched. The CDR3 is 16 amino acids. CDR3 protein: CASSADSSGSYNEQFF. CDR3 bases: TGTGCCAGCAGCGCGGACTCTAGCGGCTCCTACAATGAGCAGTTCTTC.

CDR3 bases: TGTGCCAGCAGTGAAGCGGTCCTAGCGGGAGACTCCGGTAGAGAGACCCAGTACTTC. Amino acids: CASSEAVLAGDSGRETQYF. The genes are TRBV6-1 and TRBJ2-5, with 10 bases lining up with TRBD2. The CDR3 runs 19 residues. Per the germline V gene, CDR1 is MNHNS and CDR2 is SASEGT. Trimming took 0 bases from V and 4 from J; bases not matched to a gene: 14.

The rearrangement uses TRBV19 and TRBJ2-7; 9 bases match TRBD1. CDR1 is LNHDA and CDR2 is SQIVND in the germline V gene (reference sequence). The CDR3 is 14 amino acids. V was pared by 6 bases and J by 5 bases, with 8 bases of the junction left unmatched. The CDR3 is CASRPGTGFHEQYF. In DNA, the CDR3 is TGTGCCAGTAGACCCGGGACAGGGTTCCACGAGCAGTACTTC.

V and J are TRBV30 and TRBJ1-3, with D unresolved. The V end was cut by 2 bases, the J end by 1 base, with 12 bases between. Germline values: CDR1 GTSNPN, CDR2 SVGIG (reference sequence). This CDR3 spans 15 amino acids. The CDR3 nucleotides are TGTGCCTGGAGTCGGGCAGGCACATCTGGAAACACCATATATTTT. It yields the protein CAWSRAGTSGNTIYF.

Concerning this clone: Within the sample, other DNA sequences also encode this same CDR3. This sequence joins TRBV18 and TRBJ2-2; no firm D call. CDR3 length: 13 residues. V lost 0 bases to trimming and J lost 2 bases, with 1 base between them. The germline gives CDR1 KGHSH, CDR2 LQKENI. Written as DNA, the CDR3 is TGTGCCAGCTCACCACCAAACACCGGGGAGCTGTTTTTT. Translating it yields CASSPPNTGELFF.

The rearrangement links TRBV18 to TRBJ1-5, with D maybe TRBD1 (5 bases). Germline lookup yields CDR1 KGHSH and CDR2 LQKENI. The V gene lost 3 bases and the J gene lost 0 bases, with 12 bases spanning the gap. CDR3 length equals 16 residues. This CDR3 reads CASSPNRQHSNQPQHF. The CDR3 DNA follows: TGTGCCAGCTCACCCAACCGACAGCATAGCAATCAGCCCCAGCATTTT.

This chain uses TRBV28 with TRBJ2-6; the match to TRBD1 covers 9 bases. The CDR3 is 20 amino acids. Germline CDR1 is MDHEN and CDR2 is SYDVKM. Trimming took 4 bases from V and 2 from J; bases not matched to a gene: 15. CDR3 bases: TGTGCCAGCAGTTACCCGGAAAGACAGGGGGTAGGCCCTGGGGCCAACGTCCTGACTTTC. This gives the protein CASSYPERQGVGPGANVLTF.